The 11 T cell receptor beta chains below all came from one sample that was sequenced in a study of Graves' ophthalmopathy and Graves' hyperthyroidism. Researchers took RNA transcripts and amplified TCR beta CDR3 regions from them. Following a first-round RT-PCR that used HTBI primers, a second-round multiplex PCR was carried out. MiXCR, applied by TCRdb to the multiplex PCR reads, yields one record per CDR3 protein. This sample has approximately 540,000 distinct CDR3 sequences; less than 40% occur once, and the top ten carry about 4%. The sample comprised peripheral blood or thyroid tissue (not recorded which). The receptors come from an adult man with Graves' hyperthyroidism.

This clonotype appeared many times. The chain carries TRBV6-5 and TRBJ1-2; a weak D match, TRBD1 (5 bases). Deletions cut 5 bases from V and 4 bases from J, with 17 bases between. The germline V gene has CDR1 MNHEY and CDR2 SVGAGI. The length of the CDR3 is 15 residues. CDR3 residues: CASSETRDRFYGYTF. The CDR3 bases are TGTGCCAGCAGTGAAACGAGGGACCGGTTCTATGGCTACACCTTC.

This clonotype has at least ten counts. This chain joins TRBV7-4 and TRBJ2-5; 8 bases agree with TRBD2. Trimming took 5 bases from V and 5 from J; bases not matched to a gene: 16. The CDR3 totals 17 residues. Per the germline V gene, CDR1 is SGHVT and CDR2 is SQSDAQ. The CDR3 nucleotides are TGTGCCAGCAGCCCTTGGACTAGCCCGTCGCGAGGGGAGACCCAGTACTTC. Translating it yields CASSPWTSPSRGETQYF.

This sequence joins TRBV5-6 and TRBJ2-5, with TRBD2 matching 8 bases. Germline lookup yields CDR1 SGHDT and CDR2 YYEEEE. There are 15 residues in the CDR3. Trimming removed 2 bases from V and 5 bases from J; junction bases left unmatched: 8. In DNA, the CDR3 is TGTGCCAGCAGCTTCGGGACTAGGGTTTTCGAGACCCAGTACTTC. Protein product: CASSFGTRVFETQYF.

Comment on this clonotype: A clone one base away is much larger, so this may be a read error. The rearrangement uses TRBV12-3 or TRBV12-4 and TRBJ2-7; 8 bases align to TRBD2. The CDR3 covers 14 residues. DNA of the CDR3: TGTTCCAGCAGTTTAGCGGGACTTCTCTACGAGCAGTACTTC. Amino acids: CSSSLAGLLYEQYF.

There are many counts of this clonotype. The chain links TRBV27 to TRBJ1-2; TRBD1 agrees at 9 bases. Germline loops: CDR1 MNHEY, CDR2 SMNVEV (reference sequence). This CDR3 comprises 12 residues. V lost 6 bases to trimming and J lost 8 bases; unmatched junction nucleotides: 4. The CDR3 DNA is TGTGCCAGCAGCACAGGGGGCCAAGGCTACACCTTC. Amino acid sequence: CASSTGGQGYTF.

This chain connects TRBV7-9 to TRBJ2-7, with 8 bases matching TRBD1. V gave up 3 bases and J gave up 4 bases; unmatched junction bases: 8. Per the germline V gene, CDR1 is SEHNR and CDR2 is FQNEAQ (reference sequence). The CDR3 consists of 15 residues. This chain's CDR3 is CASSFRDRFGYEQYF. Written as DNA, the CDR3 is TGTGCCAGCAGCTTCCGGGACAGGTTTGGTTACGAGCAGTACTTC.

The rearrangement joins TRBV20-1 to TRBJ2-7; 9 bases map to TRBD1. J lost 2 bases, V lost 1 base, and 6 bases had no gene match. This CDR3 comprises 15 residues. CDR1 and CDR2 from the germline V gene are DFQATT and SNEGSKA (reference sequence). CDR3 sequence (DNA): TGCAGTGCTAGAGCTAAGGGACAGGGACCCTACGAGCAGTACTTC. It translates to CSARAKGQGPYEQYF.

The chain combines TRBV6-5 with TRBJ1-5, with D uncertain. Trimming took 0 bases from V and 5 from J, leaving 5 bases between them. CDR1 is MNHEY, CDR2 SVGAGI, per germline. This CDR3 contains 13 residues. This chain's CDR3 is CASSYSPDQPQHF. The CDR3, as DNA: TGTGCCAGCAGTTACTCGCCGGATCAGCCCCAGCATTTT.

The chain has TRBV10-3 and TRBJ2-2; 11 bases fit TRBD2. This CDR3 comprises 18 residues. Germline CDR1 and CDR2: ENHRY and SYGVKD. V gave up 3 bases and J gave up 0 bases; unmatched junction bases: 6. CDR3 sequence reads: CAISDPGTSGTNTGELFF. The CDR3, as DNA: TGTGCCATCAGTGATCCTGGGACTAGCGGAACGAACACCGGGGAGCTGTTTTTT.

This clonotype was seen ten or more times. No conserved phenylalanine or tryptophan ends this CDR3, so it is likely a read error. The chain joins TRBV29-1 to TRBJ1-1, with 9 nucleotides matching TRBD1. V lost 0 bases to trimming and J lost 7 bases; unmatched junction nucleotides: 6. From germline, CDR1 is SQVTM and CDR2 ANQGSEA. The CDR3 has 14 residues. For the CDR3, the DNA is TGCAGCGTTGAAGATCCTGGACAGGGGTTTGAAGCTTTCCTT. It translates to CSVEDPGQGFEAFL.

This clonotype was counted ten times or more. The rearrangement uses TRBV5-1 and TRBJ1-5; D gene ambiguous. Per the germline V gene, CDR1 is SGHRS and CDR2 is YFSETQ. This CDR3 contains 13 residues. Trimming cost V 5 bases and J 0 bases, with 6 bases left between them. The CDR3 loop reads CASRENSNQPQHF. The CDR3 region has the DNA TGCGCCAGCAGGGAGAATAGCAATCAGCCCCAGCATTTT.